A single sample is the source of the 29 T cell receptor beta chains below, sequenced in a study of blood T cells in healthy people across ages. Using a J-beta primer mix together with a sample-barcoded 5' primer, a second PCR was run for roughly 7 to 11 cycles. TCRdb passed the 5' RACE reads through MiXCR, listing each CDR3 protein once. The data contain approximately 830,000 distinct CDR3 sequences, around 68% of them seen just once; the ten biggest clones take up 25% to 30%. Sequencing was performed on blood. The receptors were gathered from a man aged 25-45 years in good health.

This clonotype was observed a single time. V gene TRBV9 combines with J gene TRBJ2-1; the match to TRBD1 covers 11 bases. The V gene end was trimmed by 3 bases and the J gene end by 6 bases; junction bases not matched to a gene: 8. The CDR3 is made up of 16 amino acids. Germline assignment: CDR1 SGDLS and CDR2 YYNGEE. CDR3 in amino acids: CASSAHGTGGSNEQFF. The CDR3 region has the DNA TGTGCCAGCAGCGCCCACGGGACAGGGGGAAGCAATGAGCAGTTCTTC.

This chain connects TRBV18 to TRBJ2-5; D unresolved. CDR1 is KGHSH, CDR2 LQKENI, per germline. The CDR3 is 15 amino acids. Between the trimmed V and J ends, which lost 3 bases and 2 bases, there was a span of 13 bases. This CDR3 is CASSPLAGRQETQYF. The CDR3 region has the DNA TGTGCCAGCTCACCTCTCGCCGGACGACAAGAGACCCAGTACTTC.

This sequence joins TRBV7-8 and TRBJ2-1; D gene uncertain. The CDR3 loop spans 16 amino acids. V was trimmed by 5 bases and J by 0 bases, leaving 14 bases between them. Germline CDR1 reads SGHVS; CDR2 reads FQNEAQ. The CDR3 DNA reads TGTGCCAGCAGCCTCCCGGGCGTCCTCTCCTACAATGAGCAGTTCTTC. Encoded protein: CASSLPGVLSYNEQFF.

The chain couples TRBV27 to TRBJ1-6; D call uncertain. The CDR3 contains 17 residues. Germline V lookup: CDR1 MNHEY, CDR2 SMNVEV (reference sequence). V was pared by 7 bases and J by 7 bases, with 23 bases between. The CDR3 protein is CASTLSVSEGRNSPLHF. In DNA form, the CDR3 reads TGTGCCAGCACCCTTTCAGTTAGTGAGGGCAGGAATTCACCCCTCCACTTT.

The chain uses TRBV24-1 and TRBJ2-5; 9 bases fit TRBD1. The germline V gene encodes CDR1 KGHDR and CDR2 SFDVKD. V lost 2 bases and J lost 2; bases outside the gene matches: 5. This CDR3 region has 16 residues. This CDR3 is CATSDYRGLFQETQYF. CDR3 DNA: TGTGCCACCAGTGATTACAGGGGGCTTTTTCAAGAGACCCAGTACTTC.

The V and J genes are TRBV20-1 and TRBJ1-6; D unresolved. CDR3 length equals 14 residues. Germline loops: CDR1 DFQATT, CDR2 SNEGSKA (reference sequence). V shed 3 bases and J shed 4 bases, with 10 bases lying between them. CDR3 amino acids: CSASTRDYNSPLHF. The CDR3, as DNA: TGCAGTGCTAGCACCCGCGATTATAATTCACCCCTCCACTTT.

This clonotype was observed a few times. The gene calls are TRBV3-1 and TRBJ2-5; 8 nucleotides line up with TRBD2. The J call may be wrong; the DNA end is better matched by TRBJ2-7. The CDR3 is made up of 14 amino acids. The germline CDR1 and CDR2 sequences are LGHDT and YNNKEL (reference sequence). DNA for the CDR3: TGTGCCAGCACCAAGGGACTAGGAACCTACGAGCAGTACTTC. This encodes CASTKGLGTYEQYF.

This clonotype was seen only a few times. The V and J genes are TRBV5-5 and TRBJ2-7, with 8 bases that match TRBD1. The CDR3 spans 12 residues. Trimming cost V 4 bases and J 9 bases; bases outside gene matches: 6. Germline CDR1 and CDR2: SGHKS and YYEKEE (reference sequence). CDR3 DNA sequence: TGTGCCAGCAGCCTGGACAGGGCTGGGCAGTACTTC. Translating gives CASSLDRAGQYF.

The rearrangement joins TRBV15 to TRBJ2-5; D may be TRBD2 (5 bases). The V gene's germline CDR1 is LNHNV and CDR2 YYDKDF (reference sequence). Trimming removed 0 bases from V and 5 bases from J, with 10 bases in between. There are 14 residues in the CDR3. CDR3 amino acids: CATSRDRGAETQYF. The CDR3 DNA follows: TGTGCCACCAGCAGAGATCGGGGAGCGGAGACCCAGTACTTC.

This clonotype is a singleton in its sample. The chain uses TRBV27 and TRBJ2-3, with 8 bases lining up with TRBD2. The trim removed 5 bases at V and 1 base at J, leaving 8 bases unmatched. The CDR3 consists of 16 residues. From germline, CDR1 is MNHEY and CDR2 SMNVEV (reference sequence). CDR3 in DNA: TGTGCCAGCAGTCGGTATCTACTAGCGGGCACAGATACGCAGTATTTT. It encodes CASSRYLLAGTDTQYF.

This clonotype was counted a single time. The rearrangement links TRBV29-1 to TRBJ1-2; 12 bases map to TRBD1. The CDR3 runs to 16 residues. Trimming removed 4 bases from V and 5 bases from J; junction bases left unmatched: 11. CDR1 is SQVTM, CDR2 ANQGSEA, per germline. The CDR3, as DNA: TGCAGCGTTGGAAGGGACAGGGGGCCACCTTTGTATGGCTACACCTTC. This encodes CSVGRDRGPPLYGYTF. The whole variable domain, filled in from reference TRBV29-1 and TRBJ1-2, reads SAVISQKPSRDICQRGTSLTIQCQVDSQVTMMFWYRQQPGQSLTLIATANQGSEATYESGFVIDKFPISRPNLTFSTLTVSNMSPEDSSIYLCSVGRDRGPPLYGYTFGSGTRLTVV.

This chain links TRBV27 with TRBJ2-5; 12 bases are a match to TRBD2. CDR3 size: 16 residues. CDR1 MNHEY and CDR2 SMNVEV come from the germline V gene (reference sequence). The trim removed 6 bases at V and 7 bases at J, leaving 12 bases unmatched. The DNA for the CDR3 is TGTGCCAGCAGCGCAGGACTAGCGGGGCCCGGGGGGACCCAGTACTTC. Protein product: CASSAGLAGPGGTQYF.

The chain recombines TRBV15 with TRBJ1-1; D is unresolved. The V end was cut by 5 bases, the J end by 0 bases, with 10 bases between. The CDR3 totals 14 residues. Germline CDR1 is LNHNV and CDR2 is YYDKDF (reference sequence). The CDR3 bases are TGTGCCACCAGCCACCTATTGATGAACACTGAAGCTTTCTTT. As protein: CATSHLLMNTEAFF.

The chain recombines TRBV20-1 with TRBJ2-5; D may match TRBD1 or TRBD2 (6 bases each). This CDR3 contains 18 residues. CDR1 DFQATT and CDR2 SNEGSKA come from the germline V gene (reference sequence). V was trimmed by 0 bases and J by 1 base, leaving 21 bases between them. The CDR3 DNA is TGCAGTGCTAGAGATAGTAAGAGGGGGGCGACCTCCCAAGAGACCCAGTACTTC. Translation: CSARDSKRGATSQETQYF.

The CDR3 nucleotides read TGTGCCAGCAGCCAAGCGACAGGGGGAGGGGCTGATCAGCCCCAGCATTTT. Translated, it gives CASSQATGGGADQPQHF. The gene calls are TRBV4-2 and TRBJ1-5; 9 bases line up with TRBD1. The CDR3 is made up of 17 amino acids. The ends lost 1 base at V and 5 bases at J; junction bases unmatched: 9. Germline V CDR1 and CDR2: LGHNA, YNFKEQ.

With respect to this clonotype: At one of its ends the junction is not consistent with the germline gene, which may arise from a read error. CDR3 bases: TGTGCCTGCAGCGTAGGGGGGACCTCTGGGGCCAACGTCCTGACTTTC. Its protein is CACSVGGTSGANVLTF. The chain links TRBV9 to TRBJ2-6; perhaps D is TRBD1 or TRBD2 (6 bases each). Germline lookup yields CDR1 SGDLS and CDR2 YYNGEE. This CDR3 is 16 amino acids long. Variable domain in full (rest from reference TRBV9 and TRBJ2-6): DSGVTQTPKHLITATGQRVTLRCSPRSGDLSVYWYQQSLDQGLQFLIQYYNGEERAKGNILERFSAQQFPDLHSELNLSSLELGDSALYFCACSVGGTSGANVLTFGAGSRLTVL.

This chain uses TRBV3-1 with TRBJ2-1; 11 bases are a match to TRBD2. The V gene's germline CDR1 is LGHDT and CDR2 YNNKEL (reference sequence). CDR3 length: 18 amino acids. J was trimmed by 7 bases and V by 6 bases; bases with no gene match: 17. The CDR3 bases are TGTGCCAGCAGTCCAGACGCTAGCGGGGGGCGGGCCTTAAATGAGCAGTTCTTC. This sequence encodes CASSPDASGGRALNEQFF.

The chain employs TRBV2 and TRBJ1-1; D possibly corresponds to TRBD1 (5 bases). V lost 2 bases and J 4 bases, leaving 17 bases between the germline ends. The CDR3 spans 16 residues. Germline V gives CDR1 SNHLY, CDR2 FYNNEI. CDR3: CASSERSGGVVTEAFF. The CDR3 DNA is TGTGCCAGCAGTGAAAGATCTGGAGGGGTGGTCACTGAAGCTTTCTTT.

In its sample, this clonotype was seen a few times. The rearrangement uses TRBV7-2 and TRBJ1-2; tentative D call: TRBD1 (5 bases). This CDR3 has 16 residues. Germline assignment: CDR1 SGHTA and CDR2 FQGNSA. The V end lost 5 bases, the J end lost 7 bases, and 23 bases lay between the germline ends. In nucleotides, the CDR3 is TGTGCCAGCAGCGCCTTATCTTCCCCTGGTAGGGGTGGCTACACCTTC. This translates into CASSALSSPGRGGYTF.

The rearrangement uses TRBV4-1 and TRBJ1-1; D gene uncertain. CDR3 length equals 15 residues. With 0 bases removed from V and 7 bases from J, the gap between germline ends came to 15 bases. Germline lookup yields CDR1 MGHRA and CDR2 YSYEKL. This CDR3 is CASSQDPPPENEAFF. As DNA, the CDR3 is TGCGCCAGCAGCCAAGACCCACCCCCGGAGAATGAAGCTTTCTTT.

This chain links TRBV6-5 with TRBJ2-4; TRBD1 agrees at 8 bases. The CDR3 loop spans 15 amino acids. CDR1 and CDR2 (germline): MNHEY, SVGAGI. V lost 6 bases and J lost 3; bases outside the gene matches: 7. The CDR3 spells CASRTGAVGKNIQYF. CDR3 DNA: TGTGCCAGCAGGACAGGGGCCGTAGGCAAAAACATTCAGTACTTC.

Here the CDR3 DNA reads TGCGCCAGCAGCTGGACGACAGGGGACCCTGAAGCTTTCTTT. Its translation is CASSWTTGDPEAFF. The chain couples TRBV5-1 to TRBJ1-1; the match to TRBD1 covers 8 bases. The V segment lost 3 bases and the J segment 6 bases; nucleotides outside the gene matches: 7. The CDR3 sequence is 14 residues long. The V gene's germline CDR1 is SGHRS and CDR2 YFSETQ.

The chain recombines TRBV10-3 with TRBJ2-3; 10 bases line up with TRBD2. Unmatched junction bases numbered 8, after V lost 2 bases and J lost 3 bases. Germline assignment: CDR1 ENHRY and CDR2 SYGVKD. The CDR3 length is 17 residues. CDR3 coding DNA: TGTGCCATCAGTGAGACCTCGGGACTAGCGCGGACAGATACGCAGTATTTT. Translated, it gives CAISETSGLARTDTQYF.

This clonotype is a singleton in its sample. This chain links TRBV4-1 with TRBJ1-2; tentatively, D is TRBD1 (5 bases). Germline lookup yields CDR1 MGHRA and CDR2 YSYEKL. The CDR3 is made up of 15 amino acids. Trimming stripped 0 bases from V and 3 bases from J, with 11 bases between. CDR3 DNA: TGCGCCAGCAGCCAAGATCAGGGTATAGACTATGGCTACACCTTC. This gives the protein CASSQDQGIDYGYTF.

The V and J genes are TRBV28 and TRBJ2-1; 8 positions agree with TRBD1. CDR1 and CDR2 (germline): MDHEN, SYDVKM. The CDR3 runs to 15 residues. V shed 8 bases, J shed 8 bases, and the junction held 14 bases outside the gene matches. CDR3 nucleotide sequence: TGTGCCAGCTCCGCCTGGACAGGGAATACTGATGAGCAGTTCTTC. Protein: CASSAWTGNTDEQFF.

This sequence joins TRBV7-8 and TRBJ2-1; tentative D call: TRBD2 (6 bases). The CDR3 sequence is 14 residues long. Germline V gives CDR1 SGHVS, CDR2 FQNEAQ. Trimming left V 3 bases short and J 3 bases short, with 9 bases between. The CDR3 DNA sequence: TGTGCCAGCAGCTTCGACGGGGGCTACAATGAGCAGTTCTTC. Protein: CASSFDGGYNEQFF.

This rearrangement joins TRBV7-2 to TRBJ1-6; D not resolved. CDR3 length equals 14 residues. Germline V lookup: CDR1 SGHTA, CDR2 FQGNSA. The ends were cut back, 3 bases at V and 7 bases at J, with 10 bases in the middle. Here the CDR3 reads CASSLAGLNSPLHF. CDR3 DNA sequence: TGTGCCAGCAGCTTGGCGGGGTTAAATTCACCCCTCCACTTT.

The chain recombines TRBV7-8 with TRBJ2-1; no clear D gene. This CDR3 has 14 amino acids. Trimming took 1 base from V and 2 from J, leaving 6 bases between them. CDR1 and CDR2 (germline): SGHVS, FQNEAQ. DNA for the CDR3: TGTGCCAGCAGCTTAGAGCATACCTACAATGAGCAGTTCTTC. It specifies CASSLEHTYNEQFF.

The J gene is TRBJ2-4, the V gene TRBV5-1, with D maybe TRBD1 (6 bases). CDR1 is SGHRS and CDR2 is YFSETQ in the germline V gene. CDR3 length: 15 residues. V gave up 1 base and J gave up 6 bases, with 14 bases separating them. CDR3 sequence: CASSLLGQGSNIQYF. The CDR3 DNA reads as TGCGCCAGCAGCTTGCTCGGGCAGGGGTCAAACATTCAGTACTTC.